The 15 T cell receptor beta chains presented below share a single source sample, sequenced in a study of T cell changes during pregnancy in multiple sclerosis. The assay was immunoSEQ multiplex PCR, and TCRdb's table has in-frame clones only and misses some. This sample yields under 65,000 clones, of which approximately 90% are seen a single time; approximately 0.64% belongs to the top ten. This specimen consisted of CD4+ T cells from peripheral blood mononuclear cells, obtained after pregnancy. The receptors were gathered from a female donor with multiple sclerosis, enrolled in a pregnancy study.

This chain connects TRBV6-5 to TRBJ1-1; D gene uncertain. Germline V gives CDR1 MNHEY, CDR2 SVGAGI. The CDR3 runs to 15 residues. Trimming took off 7 bases at V and 1 base at J, with 16 bases between the two ends. The CDR3 DNA is TGTGCCAGCACCCCAAACCCGCGGGGGAACACTGAAGCTTTCTTT. This codes for CASTPNPRGNTEAFF.

This rearrangement joins TRBV27 to TRBJ2-2; D possibly corresponds to TRBD1 (5 bases). The V gene lost 5 bases and the J gene lost 13 bases, with 8 bases spanning the gap. The CDR3 covers 10 residues. Germline CDR1 and CDR2: MNHEY and SMNVEV (reference sequence). The CDR3 DNA follows: TGTGCCAGCAGTGACAGTGGGCTGTTTTTT. Translating it yields CASSDSGLFF.

CDR3 nucleotide sequence: TGTGCCAGCAGGGGAGGGGTGTACCAAGAGACCCAGTACTTC. It encodes CASRGGVYQETQYF. The rearrangement uses TRBV6-1 and TRBJ2-5, with 7 positions matching TRBD2. The V and J ends lost 6 bases and 0 bases, in that order; junction bases with no gene match: 4. CDR3 length equals 14 residues. Germline V gene sequence: CDR1 MNHNS, CDR2 SASEGT.

V is TRBV19 and J is TRBJ1-1; no firm D call. V gave up 5 bases and J gave up 4 bases, with 11 bases separating them. CDR3 length: 13 amino acids. Germline CDR1 reads LNHDA; CDR2 reads SQIVND (reference sequence). In DNA, the CDR3 is TGTGCCAGTAGTGGACGGGAACCCACTGAAGCTTTCTTT. Amino acid sequence: CASSGREPTEAFF.

V gene TRBV9 combines with J gene TRBJ2-5; 12 nucleotides match TRBD2. Germline assignment: CDR1 SGDLS and CDR2 YYNGEE. The length of the CDR3 is 16 residues. V shed 4 bases and J 4 bases; nucleotides not matched to a gene: 8. The CDR3 DNA follows: TGTGCCAGCAGCCCCCACCCGACTAGCGGGGGAGAGACCCAGTACTTC. Translated, it gives CASSPHPTSGGETQYF.

The chain carries TRBV11-2 and TRBJ1-2; D may be TRBD1 (5 bases). The CDR3 totals 17 residues. Trimming stripped 2 bases from V and 7 bases from J, with 23 bases between. Per germline, CDR1 SGHAT and CDR2 FQNNGV. The CDR3 DNA reads TGTGCCAGCAGCTTAAGTTTCAGTTCGGCAGGGTGGAGTGGCTACACCTTC. Amino acid sequence: CASSLSFSSAGWSGYTF.

V usage is TRBV19 and J usage is TRBJ2-2; TRBD2 matches at 7 bases. Germline-derived CDR1 and CDR2 are LNHDA and SQIVND (reference sequence). The CDR3 totals 17 residues. Trimming removed 2 bases from V and 4 bases from J; junction bases left unmatched: 10. CDR3 residues: CASSITPGGLATGELFF. The CDR3 DNA sequence: TGTGCCAGTAGTATAACCCCGGGGGGTCTGGCCACCGGGGAGCTGTTTTTT. The full variable domain, completed using reference TRBV19 and TRBJ2-2, is DGGITQSPKYLFRKEGQNVTLSCEQNLNHDAMYWYRQDPGQGLRLIYYSQIVNDFQKGDIAEGYSVSREKKESFPLTVTSAQKNPTAFYLCASSITPGGLATGELFFGEGSRLTVL.

This clone was seen just once. The rearrangement links TRBV6-5 to TRBJ1-2, with a weak D call TRBD1 (6 bases). This CDR3 is built from 14 residues. CDR1 is MNHEY and CDR2 is SVGAGI in the germline V gene. V was clipped by 5 bases and J by 8 bases, with 18 bases between them. The CDR3 DNA sequence: TGTGCCAGCAGTGGGGGCCCTGGGGATCTCGGCTACACCTTC. Translating gives CASSGGPGDLGYTF.

This chain connects TRBV9 to TRBJ1-5; D is unclear. The CDR3 has 15 amino acids. The V end was cut by 0 bases, the J end by 3 bases, with 10 bases between. Germline assignment: CDR1 SGDLS and CDR2 YYNGEE. Written as DNA, the CDR3 is TGTGCCAGCAGCGTAGCTGGAGATTTCAATCAGCCCCAGCATTTT. Its translation is CASSVAGDFNQPQHF.

The CDR3 region has the DNA TGTGCCAGTAGTGTCTTGGGACATCAATGGGATACGCAGTATTTT. This codes for CASSVLGHQWDTQYF. J is TRBJ2-3 and V is TRBV19; possibly TRBD1 for D (6 bases). This CDR3 has 15 residues. Deletions cut 5 bases from V and 6 bases from J, with 18 bases between. Germline-derived CDR1 and CDR2 are LNHDA and SQIVND (reference sequence).

This chain connects TRBV6-6 to TRBJ1-6, with D uncertain. The V and J ends lost 5 bases and 4 bases respectively, with 9 bases between them. CDR3 size: 14 residues. Germline CDR1 MNHNY, CDR2 SVGAGI (reference sequence). CDR3 in DNA: TGTGCCAGCAGTCGGGTGGAGTATAATTCACCCCTCCACTTT. This gives the protein CASSRVEYNSPLHF.

A few counts support this clone. This rearrangement joins TRBV5-6 to TRBJ1-2; D remains ambiguous. CDR1 SGHDT and CDR2 YYEEEE come from the germline V gene. The germline V and J ends were trimmed by 3 bases and 4 bases, with 13 bases remaining between them. The CDR3 runs to 14 residues. The CDR3 protein is CASSYRGRFYGYTF. In DNA, the CDR3 is TGTGCCAGCAGCTATCGAGGGAGGTTCTATGGCTACACCTTC. Full variable domain (remainder filled in from reference TRBV5-6 and TRBJ1-2): DAGVTQSPTHLIKTRGQQVTLRCSPKSGHDTVSWYQQALGQGPQFIFQYYEEEERQRGNFPDRFSGHQFPNYSSELNVNALLLGDSALYLCASSYRGRFYGYTFGSGTRLTVV.

This clone came up once. The rearrangement links TRBV25-1 to TRBJ1-3; no firm D call. This CDR3 comprises 15 residues. CDR1 MGHDK and CDR2 SYGVNS come from the germline V gene. V dropped 4 bases and J dropped 0 bases, with 10 bases sitting between them. The CDR3 loop reads CASSGHLYSGNTIYF. The CDR3 nucleotides are TGTGCCAGCAGTGGCCACTTATACTCTGGAAACACCATATATTTT. The full variable domain, with the rest looked up from reference TRBV25-1 and TRBJ1-3, is EADIYQTPRYLVIGTGKKITLECSQTMGHDKMYWYQQDPGMELHLIHYSYGVNSTEKGDLSSESTVSRIRTEHFPLTLESARPSHTSQYLCASSGHLYSGNTIYFGEGSWLTVV.

J is TRBJ1-5 and V is TRBV4-3; tentatively, D is TRBD1 (6 bases). The length of the CDR3 is 14 residues. Germline V gene data show CDR1 as LGHNA and CDR2 as YSLEER. The V and J ends lost 0 bases and 4 bases respectively, with 7 bases between them. The CDR3 DNA reads TGCGCCAGCAGCCAAGACAGGGGAAATCAGCCCCAGCATTTT. It encodes CASSQDRGNQPQHF.

This clone is a singleton in its sample. This rearrangement joins TRBV4-1 to TRBJ2-2; 7 nucleotides agree with TRBD2. The CDR3 loop spans 15 amino acids. Per the germline V gene, CDR1 is MGHRA and CDR2 is YSYEKL. V lost 1 base to trimming and J lost 2 bases; unmatched junction nucleotides: 1. The CDR3 DNA sequence: TGCGCCAGCAGCCAAGGCGGGGGAAACACCGGGGAGCTGTTTTTT. As protein: CASSQGGGNTGELFF.